This TCR beta chain stems from a study of blood T cell repertoires in COVID-19. Study details: The analysed material was cDNA or gDNA that came from T cells, B-cell-depleted T cells, or PBMCs.

V was pared by 6 bases and J by 2 bases, with 11 bases between. Germline CDR1 and CDR2: MNHNY and SVGAGI (reference sequence). The CDR3 is 14 amino acids. As regards this clone: This same CDR3 is encoded by further DNA sequences in the sample.

Authors' data handling: Amplifying reference gene primers gave estimates of nucleated cell counts. The assay was immunoSEQ multiplex PCR, and TCRdb's table has in-frame clones only and misses some. Clonal size and the V and J genes are those of that table, whereas D and trimming came from the DNA. The sample comprises about 70,000 clones, 80% to 90% of which are singletons, and 1.4% rests with the top ten. This sequence joins TRBV6-6 and TRBJ1-5; weak D call: TRBD1 (6 bases). The sample comprised peripheral blood. This TCR came from a woman aged 55 to 70 with acute or convalescent COVID-19. The CDR3 protein is CASRPRQGNQPQHF. Here the CDR3 DNA reads TGTGCCAGCAGGCCACGACAGGGCAATCAGCCCCAGCATTTT.